What follows are 18 T cell receptor beta chains derived from one specimen sequenced in a study of T cells in Graves' hyperthyroidism and ophthalmopathy (dated by TCRdb to between 2018 and 2021). The library relied on multiplex PCR. TCRdb shows the sequencer as Illumina HiSeq 2000. TCR beta CDR3 regions were amplified from RNA transcripts. The TCR CDR3 was subjected to a first round of RT-PCR using the HTBI primer set and the Qiagen OneStep RT-PCR kit. TCRdb applied fastp at Q25 and MiXCR to the public reads, then kept only in-frame beta chains. Each CDR3 protein appears once, grouped with its most common genes and DNA. Present in this sample are roughly 350,000 distinct CDR3 sequences, 11% to 15% of which were seen just once. Of the sample, around 23% is held by the ten largest clones. The sequenced sample consisted of blood. The source is a woman between 25 and 40 years old with Graves' hyperthyroidism.

This clonotype was observed at least ten times. The gene calls are TRBV28 and TRBJ1-1; no definite D call. From germline, CDR1 is MDHEN and CDR2 SYDVKM. The CDR3 length is 13 residues. The ends were cut back, 5 bases at V and 5 bases at J, with 12 bases in the middle. CDR3 residues: CASSPPGITEAFF. The DNA of the CDR3 is TGTGCCAGCAGTCCACCGGGGATAACTGAAGCTTTCTTT. The variable domain in full, completed from reference TRBV28 and TRBJ1-1, reads DVKVTQSSRYLVKRTGEKVFLECVQDMDHENMFWYRQDPGLGLRLIYFSYDVKMKEKGDIPEGYSVSREKKERFSLILESASTNQTSMYLCASSPPGITEAFFGQGTRLTVV.

This clonotype was recorded at least ten times. J is TRBJ2-7 and V is TRBV29-1; possibly TRBD2 for D (5 bases). With 5 bases removed from V and 1 base from J, the gap between germline ends came to 15 bases. CDR1 is SQVTM and CDR2 is ANQGSEA in the germline V gene. This CDR3 is 14 amino acids long. The CDR3 reads CSVLSSGWSYEQYF. The CDR3, as DNA: TGCAGCGTTCTTTCGAGCGGTTGGTCCTACGAGCAGTACTTC.

This clonotype has more than one count but fewer than ten. This CDR3 reads CASSSVGDGTDTQYF. The DNA for the CDR3 is TGTGCCAGCAGCTCGGTTGGGGACGGCACAGATACGCAGTATTTT. The V call is TRBV4-2, the J call TRBJ2-3; D tentatively fits TRBD1 or TRBD2 (5 bases each). The germline V gene encodes CDR1 LGHNA and CDR2 YNFKEQ. V lost 5 bases and J lost 1, with 13 bases in between. CDR3 size: 15 residues.

This clonotype came up many times. The V and J genes are TRBV12-3 or TRBV12-4 and TRBJ2-1; weak D call: TRBD2 (5 bases). This CDR3 has 14 residues. V was pared by 6 bases and J by 6 bases, with 15 bases between. CDR3 nucleotide sequence: TGTGCCAGCAGGTCCGGGAAAGCAGGCAATGAGCAGTTCTTC. Translating it yields CASRSGKAGNEQFF.

This clonotype was observed a handful of times. V gene TRBV20-1 combines with J gene TRBJ2-7, with 9 nucleotides matching TRBD1. The length of the CDR3 is 13 residues. Germline-derived CDR1 and CDR2 are DFQATT and SNEGSKA (reference sequence). V shed 4 bases and J 5 bases; nucleotides not matched to a gene: 6. The CDR3 loop reads CSAIGTGTHEQYF. CDR3 DNA: TGCAGTGCTATAGGGACAGGGACACACGAGCAGTACTTC.

This clonotype appeared many times. The V call is TRBV28, the J call TRBJ1-1; TRBD1 is a possible D gene (5 bases). This CDR3 contains 14 residues. Germline assignment: CDR1 MDHEN and CDR2 SYDVKM. Trimming cost V 7 bases and J 3 bases, with 15 bases left between them. The CDR3 region has the DNA TGTGCCAGCATCAAACACGGGGGTGACACTGAAGCTTTCTTT. Translating gives CASIKHGGDTEAFF.

About this clonotype: A clone one base away is much larger, so this may be a read error. V is TRBV20-1 and J is TRBJ2-1; D is perhaps TRBD1 (6 bases). Germline CDR1 and CDR2: DFQATT and SNEGSKA (reference sequence). The CDR3 consists of 15 residues. CDR3 region: CSARALDSSYYEQFF. CDR3 nucleotides: TGCAGTGCTAGGGCCCTGGACAGCTCCTACTATGAGCAGTTCTTC.

This clonotype was detected ten times or more. This rearrangement joins TRBV18 to TRBJ2-7, with 8 bases that match TRBD1. Germline V gene data show CDR1 as KGHSH and CDR2 as LQKENI. V lost 6 bases and J lost 6; bases outside the gene matches: 4. CDR3 size: 12 residues. The CDR3 sequence is CASSLDRGEQYF. CDR3 bases: TGTGCCAGCTCCCTTGACAGGGGCGAGCAGTACTTC. Full variable domain (outside the CDR3, taken from reference TRBV18 and TRBJ2-7): NAGVMQNPRHLVRRRGQEARLRCSPMKGHSHVYWYRQLPEEGLKFMVYLQKENIIDESGMPKERFSAEFPKEGPSILRIQQVVRGDSAAYFCASSLDRGEQYFGPGTRLTVT.

This clonotype was detected ten times or more. The CDR3 DNA reads TGTGCCAGCAGCTTACGGCGTGGCGGGGAGCTGTTTTTT. It is translated as CASSLRRGGELFF. The rearrangement joins TRBV13 to TRBJ2-2; no definite D call. The CDR3 loop spans 13 amino acids. V lost 2 bases and J lost 7, with 8 bases in between. Germline CDR1 and CDR2: PRHDT and FYEKMQ (reference sequence). Using reference TRBV13 and TRBJ2-2 for the parts outside the CDR3, the full variable domain is AAGVIQSPRHLIKEKRETATLKCYPIPRHDTVYWYQQGPGQDPQFLISFYEKMQSDKGSIPDRFSAQQFSDYHSELNMSSLELGDSALYFCASSLRRGGELFFGEGSRLTVL.

This clonotype was found a few times. The genes are TRBV20-1 and TRBJ1-1; 10 positions agree with TRBD1. This CDR3 spans 17 amino acids. Germline V gives CDR1 DFQATT, CDR2 SNEGSKA (reference sequence). With V trimmed by 3 bases and J by 6 bases, 16 bases remained unmatched. CDR3 bases: TGCAGTGCTAGTGGGGACAGGGGTCGTCTTAGGAGCGCTGAAGCTTTCTTT. Translation gives CSASGDRGRLRSAEAFF.

The CDR3 loop is CASINLAGGYEQYF. CDR3 coding DNA: TGTGCCAGCATCAACCTAGCGGGAGGTTACGAGCAGTACTTC. This chain links TRBV6-1 with TRBJ2-7; TRBD2 matches 11 bases. The CDR3 loop spans 14 amino acids. Trimming at V came to 7 bases and at J to 4 bases, leaving 6 bases not matched to a gene. Germline CDR1 reads MNHNS; CDR2 reads SASEGT.

This clonotype has a single count. Possible read error: a much larger clone is one base away. A read error is likely, as this CDR3 ends without the conserved phenylalanine or tryptophan. The V gene is TRBV11-3, the J gene TRBJ1-3; no clear D gene. Trimming removed 1 base from V and 0 bases from J, with 1 base in between. The CDR3 covers 13 residues. Germline CDR1 is SGHNT and CDR2 is YENEEA. In DNA form, the CDR3 reads TGTGCCAGCAGCTTAGCCTCTGGAAACACCATATATCTT. This codes for CASSLASGNTIYL.

The V gene is TRBV11-2, the J gene TRBJ2-3; D is possibly TRBD2 (6 bases). V gave up 5 bases and J gave up 2 bases, with 17 bases separating them. CDR1 is SGHAT, CDR2 FQNNGV, per germline. The CDR3 covers 16 residues. CDR3 coding DNA: TGTGCCAGCAGCCGGGACTCTAGCTGGCTCACAGATACGCAGTATTTT. This translates into CASSRDSSWLTDTQYF.

There are a few counts of this clonotype. This chain links TRBV25-1 with TRBJ2-7; D remains ambiguous. The CDR3 is made up of 16 amino acids. Trimming cost V 2 bases and J 3 bases, with 17 bases left between them. The germline V gene encodes CDR1 MGHDK and CDR2 SYGVNS. Written as DNA, the CDR3 is TGTGCCAGCAGTGAACCCCGCCCGGGCCCTATCTACGAGCAGTACTTC. Encoded protein: CASSEPRPGPIYEQYF.

The rearrangement joins TRBV7-9 to TRBJ2-7; D unclear. CDR1 is SEHNR, CDR2 FQNEAQ, per germline (reference sequence). The germline V and J ends were trimmed by 6 bases and 2 bases, with 11 bases remaining between them. The CDR3 length is 13 residues. CDR3 region: CASSPPVPYEQYF. CDR3 nucleotides: TGTGCCAGCAGTCCGCCGGTGCCCTACGAGCAGTACTTC.

The V gene is TRBV19, the J gene TRBJ1-5; D remains ambiguous. Germline CDR1 reads LNHDA; CDR2 reads SQIVND (reference sequence). This CDR3 region has 13 residues. V dropped 4 bases and J dropped 4 bases, with 8 bases sitting between them. In nucleotides, the CDR3 is TGTGCCAGTAGTAAAGGAGAAAATCAGCCCCAGCATTTT. The encoded protein is CASSKGENQPQHF.

This clonotype was seen a handful of times. V and J are TRBV29-1 and TRBJ2-7, with TRBD2 identical over 7 bases. The germline V gene has CDR1 SQVTM and CDR2 ANQGSEA. The CDR3 contains 13 residues. Germline trimming cut 1 base from V and 5 bases from J; bases unmatched to any gene: 5. The chain's CDR3 is CSVEGQGGHEQYF. In DNA form, the CDR3 reads TGCAGCGTTGAAGGGCAGGGAGGGCACGAGCAGTACTTC.

The J gene is TRBJ2-3, the V gene TRBV6-2 or TRBV6-3, with D maybe TRBD1 (7 bases). This CDR3 spans 16 amino acids. Between the trimmed V and J ends, which lost 2 bases and 5 bases, there was a span of 17 bases. Per the germline V gene, CDR1 is MNHEY and CDR2 is SVGEGT. For the CDR3, the DNA is TGTGCCAGCAGTTACCCCACAGGGGCGGGGCAAGATACGCAGTATTTT. It codes for CASSYPTGAGQDTQYF.